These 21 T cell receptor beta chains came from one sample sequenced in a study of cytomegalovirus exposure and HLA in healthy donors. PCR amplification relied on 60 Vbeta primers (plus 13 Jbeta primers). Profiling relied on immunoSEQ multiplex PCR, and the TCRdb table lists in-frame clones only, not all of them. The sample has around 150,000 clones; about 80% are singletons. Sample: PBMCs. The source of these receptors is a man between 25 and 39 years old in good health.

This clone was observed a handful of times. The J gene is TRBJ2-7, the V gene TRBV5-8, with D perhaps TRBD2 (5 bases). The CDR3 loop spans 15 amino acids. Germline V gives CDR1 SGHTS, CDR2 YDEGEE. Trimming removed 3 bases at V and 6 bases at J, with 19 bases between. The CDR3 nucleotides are TGTGCCAGCAGCTCCCGACCCGCCCGGGCGGGCGAGCAGTACTTC. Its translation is CASSSRPARAGEQYF.

DNA for the CDR3: TGTGCCAGTACAGAGATTGACTATGGCTACACCTTC. Translation: CASTEIDYGYTF. The chain couples TRBV30 to TRBJ1-2, with D hard to call. The V gene's germline CDR1 is GTSNPN and CDR2 SVGIG (reference sequence). There are 12 residues in the CDR3. V was pared by 8 bases and J by 3 bases, with 13 bases between.

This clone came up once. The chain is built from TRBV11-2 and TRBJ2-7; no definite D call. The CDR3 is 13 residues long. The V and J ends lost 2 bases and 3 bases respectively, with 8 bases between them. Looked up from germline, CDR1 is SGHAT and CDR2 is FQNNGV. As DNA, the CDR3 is TGTGCCAGCAGCTTAACAGAACTCTACGAGCAGTACTTC. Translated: CASSLTELYEQYF. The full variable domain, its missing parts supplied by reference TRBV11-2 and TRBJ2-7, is EAGVAQSPRYKIIEKRQSVAFWCNPISGHATLYWYQQILGQGPKLLIQFQNNGVVDDSQLPKDRFSAERLKGVDSTLKIQPAKLEDSAVYLCASSLTELYEQYFGPGTRLTVT.

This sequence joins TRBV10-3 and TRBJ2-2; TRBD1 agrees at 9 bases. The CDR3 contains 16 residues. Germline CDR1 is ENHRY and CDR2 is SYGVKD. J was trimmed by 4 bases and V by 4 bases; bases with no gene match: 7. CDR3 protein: CAISGGGQGGTGELFF. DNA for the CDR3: TGTGCCATCAGTGGAGGGGGACAGGGTGGCACCGGGGAGCTGTTTTTT.

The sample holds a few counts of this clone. CDR3 in amino acids: CASSVATGSEQYF. CDR3 nucleotides: TGTGCCAGCAGCGTAGCTACAGGGAGCGAGCAGTACTTC. This chain connects TRBV9 to TRBJ2-7; D possibly corresponds to TRBD1 (6 bases). CDR3 length: 13 residues. Germline-derived CDR1 and CDR2 are SGDLS and YYNGEE. Trimming removed 0 bases at V and 6 bases at J, with 10 bases between.

Written as DNA, the CDR3 is TGTGCCAGCAGCCCCGGGACTACTGGGGTCGAGCAGTACTTC. Its protein is CASSPGTTGVEQYF. This rearrangement joins TRBV28 to TRBJ2-7; 7 bases align to TRBD2. Germline CDR1 reads MDHEN; CDR2 reads SYDVKM. The CDR3 extends over 14 amino acids. Losses at the gene ends were 6 bases for V and 6 bases for J; bases not matched to a gene: 11.

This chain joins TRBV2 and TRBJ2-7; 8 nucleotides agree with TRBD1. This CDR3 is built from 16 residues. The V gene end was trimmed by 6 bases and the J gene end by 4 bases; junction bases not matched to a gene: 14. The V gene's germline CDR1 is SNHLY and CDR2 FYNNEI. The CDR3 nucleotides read TGTGCCAGCAGGAGGGGGACAGGACCCACCGCTTACGAGCAGTACTTC. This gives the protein CASRRGTGPTAYEQYF.

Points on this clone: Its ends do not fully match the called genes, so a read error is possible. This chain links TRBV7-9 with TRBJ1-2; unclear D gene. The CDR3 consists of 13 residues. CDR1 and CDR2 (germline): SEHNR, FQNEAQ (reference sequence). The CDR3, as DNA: TGTTCCAGCAGCTTACGAGAGAACTATGGCTACACCTTC. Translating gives CSSSLRENYGYTF.

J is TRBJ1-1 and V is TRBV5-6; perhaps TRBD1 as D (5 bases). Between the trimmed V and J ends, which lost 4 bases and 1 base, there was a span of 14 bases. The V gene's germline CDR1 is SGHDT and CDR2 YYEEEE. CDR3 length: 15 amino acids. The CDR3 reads CASSANGGTNTEAFF. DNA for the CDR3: TGTGCCAGCAGCGCGAATGGAGGGACGAACACTGAAGCTTTCTTT.

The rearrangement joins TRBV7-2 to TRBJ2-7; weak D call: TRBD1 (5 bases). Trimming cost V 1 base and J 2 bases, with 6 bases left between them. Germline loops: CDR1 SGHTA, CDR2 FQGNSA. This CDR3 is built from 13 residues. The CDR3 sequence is CASSLGTTYEQYF. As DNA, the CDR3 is TGTGCCAGCAGCTTAGGGACAACCTACGAGCAGTACTTC.

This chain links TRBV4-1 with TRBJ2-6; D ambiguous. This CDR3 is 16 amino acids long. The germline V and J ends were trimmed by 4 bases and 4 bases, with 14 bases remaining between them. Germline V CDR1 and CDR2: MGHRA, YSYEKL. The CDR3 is CASSRGSGSGANVLTF. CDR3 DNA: TGCGCCAGCAGCCGAGGATCCGGGTCCGGGGCCAACGTCCTGACTTTC.

CDR3 protein: CASSQEVEGKVYNEQFF. CDR3 bases: TGTGCCAGCAGCCAAGAAGTGGAGGGAAAAGTCTACAATGAGCAGTTCTTC. V and J are TRBV14 and TRBJ2-1, with D tentatively TRBD2 (6 bases). The germline gives CDR1 SGHDN, CDR2 FVKESK. V lost 0 bases to trimming and J lost 3 bases, with 15 bases between them. The CDR3 is made up of 17 amino acids.

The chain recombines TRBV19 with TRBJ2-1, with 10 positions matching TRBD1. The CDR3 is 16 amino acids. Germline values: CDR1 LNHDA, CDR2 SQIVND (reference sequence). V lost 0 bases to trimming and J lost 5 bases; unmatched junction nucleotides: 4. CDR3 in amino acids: CASSIDAGTGDNEQFF. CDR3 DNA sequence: TGTGCCAGTAGTATAGATGCCGGGACAGGGGACAATGAGCAGTTCTTC.

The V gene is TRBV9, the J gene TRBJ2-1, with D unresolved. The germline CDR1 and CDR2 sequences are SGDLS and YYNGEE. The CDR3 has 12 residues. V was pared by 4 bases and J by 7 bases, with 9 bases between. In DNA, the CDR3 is TGTGCCAGCAGCCCCCTGAGGAATGAGCAGTTCTTC. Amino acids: CASSPLRNEQFF.

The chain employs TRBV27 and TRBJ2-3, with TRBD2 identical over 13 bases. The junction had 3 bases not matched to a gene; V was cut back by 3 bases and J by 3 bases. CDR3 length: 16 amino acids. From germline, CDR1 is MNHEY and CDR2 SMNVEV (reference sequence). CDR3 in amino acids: CASSFLLAGGTDTQYF. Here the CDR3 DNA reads TGTGCCAGCAGTTTCCTACTAGCGGGAGGGACAGATACGCAGTATTTT.

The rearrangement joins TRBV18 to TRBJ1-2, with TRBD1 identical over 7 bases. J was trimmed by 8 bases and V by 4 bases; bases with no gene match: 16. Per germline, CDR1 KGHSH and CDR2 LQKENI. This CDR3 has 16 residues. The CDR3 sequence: CASSLSSGTDTLGYTF. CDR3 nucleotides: TGTGCCAGCTCACTAAGCTCCGGGACAGATACGTTAGGCTACACCTTC.

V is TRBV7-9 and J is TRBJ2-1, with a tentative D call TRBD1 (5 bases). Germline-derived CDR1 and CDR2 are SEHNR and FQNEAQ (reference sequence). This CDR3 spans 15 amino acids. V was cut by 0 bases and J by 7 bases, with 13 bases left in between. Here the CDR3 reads CASSLAQGWMNEQFF. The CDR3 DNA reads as TGTGCCAGCAGCTTAGCGCAGGGCTGGATGAATGAGCAGTTCTTC.

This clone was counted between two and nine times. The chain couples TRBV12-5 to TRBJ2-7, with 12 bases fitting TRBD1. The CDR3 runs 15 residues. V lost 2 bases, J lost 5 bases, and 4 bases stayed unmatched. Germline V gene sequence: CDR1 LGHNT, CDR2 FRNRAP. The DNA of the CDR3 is TGTGCTAGTGGTTTGATAGGGACAGGGGGCCACGAGCAGTACTTC. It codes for CASGLIGTGGHEQYF.

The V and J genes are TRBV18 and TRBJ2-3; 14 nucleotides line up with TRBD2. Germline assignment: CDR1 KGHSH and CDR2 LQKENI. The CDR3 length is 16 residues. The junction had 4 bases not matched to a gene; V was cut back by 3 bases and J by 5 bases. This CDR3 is CASSPGTSGSGDTQYF. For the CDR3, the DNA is TGTGCCAGCTCACCCGGGACTAGCGGGAGTGGAGATACGCAGTATTTT.

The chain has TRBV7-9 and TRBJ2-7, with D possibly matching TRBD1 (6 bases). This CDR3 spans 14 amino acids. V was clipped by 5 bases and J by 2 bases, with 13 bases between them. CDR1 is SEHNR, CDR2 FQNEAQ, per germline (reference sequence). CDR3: CASSPSNRAYEQYF. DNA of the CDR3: TGTGCCAGCAGCCCCTCCAACAGGGCCTACGAGCAGTACTTC.

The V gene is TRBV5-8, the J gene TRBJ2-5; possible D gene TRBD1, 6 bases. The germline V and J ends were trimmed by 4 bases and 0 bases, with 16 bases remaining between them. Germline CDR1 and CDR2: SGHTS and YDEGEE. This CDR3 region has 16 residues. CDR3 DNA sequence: TGTGCCAGCAGCGCTATTAGGACAGCCAACCAAGAGACCCAGTACTTC. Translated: CASSAIRTANQETQYF.